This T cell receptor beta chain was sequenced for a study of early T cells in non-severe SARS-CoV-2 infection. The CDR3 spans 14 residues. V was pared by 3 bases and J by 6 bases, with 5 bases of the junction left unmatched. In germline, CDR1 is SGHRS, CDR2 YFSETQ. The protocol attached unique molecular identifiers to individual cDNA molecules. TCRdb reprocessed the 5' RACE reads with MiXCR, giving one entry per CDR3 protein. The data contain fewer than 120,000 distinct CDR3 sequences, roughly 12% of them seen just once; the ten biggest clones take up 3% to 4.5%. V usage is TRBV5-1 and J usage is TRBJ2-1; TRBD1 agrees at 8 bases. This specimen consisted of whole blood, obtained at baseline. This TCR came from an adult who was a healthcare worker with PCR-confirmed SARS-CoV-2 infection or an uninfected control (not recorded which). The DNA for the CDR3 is TGCGCCAGCAGCTCACCGGACAGGGTCAATGAGCAGTTCTTC. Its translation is CASSSPDRVNEQFF.